This record covers a single T cell receptor beta chain. V was shortened by 8 bases and J by 0 bases, with 10 bases between the two germline ends. Germline-derived CDR1 and CDR2 are MNHEY and SMNVEV (reference sequence). The length of the CDR3 is 13 residues. These data originate in a study of cytomegalovirus exposure and HLA in healthy donors. Both 60 Vbeta primers and 13 Jbeta primers went into the PCR. Assay used: immunoSEQ multiplex PCR; TCRdb lists only in-frame clones, some missing. This sample has 74,000 or so clones; 77% occur once, and the top ten carry 2.5% to 3.5%. Sequencing was done on a sample of PBMCs. The sequence was collected from a man in his fifties in good health and CMV-seropositive. The chain carries TRBV27 and TRBJ1-1; D call uncertain. CDR3 in amino acids: CASLDYMNTEAFF. CDR3 sequence (DNA): TGTGCCAGCTTGGACTACATGAACACTGAAGCTTTCTTT.